A selection of T cell receptor beta chains follows, all from one sample in a study of T cell repertoires in cytomegalovirus infection. These receptors have no identified antigens. TCRdb ran MiXCR on the reads and lists one entry per CDR3 protein. Of about 830,000 distinct CDR3 sequences in the sample, roughly 33% are singletons; the top ten hold around 11%. Material: cultured CD8+ T cells from PBMCs, obtained from culture after CMV antigen stimulation. The receptors shown here come from a human donor in good health (CMV status not recorded). Some clones in this sample may be carry-over from other donors' samples. Both conserved end residues are part of each CDR3. The D gene is left open where the match is weak. Clone size is stated in some rows and not others, as once, few, many or a class when expanded.

clone size: NA
D gene: NA
J gene: TRBJ2-7
V gene: TRBV5-1
CDR3 DNA: TGCGCCAGCAGCTTGGGGGCCCTCCCCTACGAGCAGTACTTC
CDR3 protein: CASSLGALPYEQYF

clone size: few
D gene: TRBD1
J gene: TRBJ1-2
V gene: TRBV10-3
CDR3 DNA: TGTGCCATCATGACTAGGACAGGGAATGTCTATGGCTACACCTTC
CDR3 protein: CAIMTRTGNVYGYTF

clone size: few
D gene: NA
J gene: TRBJ1-6
V gene: TRBV20-1
CDR3 DNA: TGCAGTGCTAGAGACCCAGGGTTCTCACCCCTCCACTTT
CDR3 protein: CSARDPGFSPLHF

clone size: NA
D gene: NA
J gene: TRBJ2-1
V gene: TRBV6-1
CDR3 DNA: TGTGCCAGCAGTGAAGTTTGGGGGGGCGATGAGCAGTTCTTC
CDR3 protein: CASSEVWGGDEQFF

clone size: few
D gene: TRBD2
J gene: TRBJ2-1
V gene: TRBV6-2/TRBV6-3
CDR3 DNA: TGTGCCAGCAGTTACTCGACTAGCGGGGGGCCTGACAATGAGCAGTTCTTC
CDR3 protein: CASSYSTSGGPDNEQFF

clone size: NA
D gene: NA
J gene: TRBJ1-5
V gene: TRBV12-3/TRBV12-4
CDR3 DNA: TGTGCCAACAGTTTGGACAGAATTGAGCCCCAGCATTTT
CDR3 protein: CANSLDRIEPQHF

clone size: NA
D gene: NA
J gene: TRBJ2-1
V gene: TRBV12-3/TRBV12-4
CDR3 DNA: TGTGCCAGCAGCGTTCATTCGGTCAATGAGCAGTTCTTC
CDR3 protein: CASSVHSVNEQFF

clone size: few
D gene: NA
J gene: TRBJ1-1
V gene: TRBV7-6
CDR3 DNA: TGTGCCAGCAGCCACCGACAGACGAACACTGAAGCTTTCTTT
CDR3 protein: CASSHRQTNTEAFF

clone size: NA
D gene: TRBD1
J gene: TRBJ1-4
V gene: TRBV6-1
CDR3 DNA: TGTGCCAGTGGGGACAGCTACCAATCGACAACTAATGAAAAACTGTTTTTT
CDR3 protein: CASGDSYQSTTNEKLFF

clone size: NA
D gene: NA
J gene: TRBJ1-1
V gene: TRBV2
CDR3 DNA: TGTGTCAGCGGTTACAGGGTCCGTAACACTGAAGCTTTCTTT
CDR3 protein: CVSGYRVRNTEAFF

clone size: few
D gene: NA
J gene: TRBJ1-5
V gene: TRBV28
CDR3 DNA: TGTGCCAGCACCCCCGCGCCGGGGGGTGGTCAGCCCCAGCATTTT
CDR3 protein: CASTPAPGGGQPQHF

clone size: NA
D gene: NA
J gene: TRBJ1-2
V gene: TRBV7-6
CDR3 DNA: TGTGCCAGCAGCTCCCCTCGGGGACTGGATGGCTACACCTTC
CDR3 protein: CASSSPRGLDGYTF

clone size: NA
D gene: NA
J gene: TRBJ2-7
V gene: TRBV20-1
CDR3 DNA: TGCAGTGCCGCAGGTCTCCATTGGGAGCAGTACTTC
CDR3 protein: CSAAGLHWEQYF

clone size: few
D gene: NA
J gene: TRBJ1-4
V gene: TRBV7-9
CDR3 DNA: TGTGCCAGCAGCCCGTTTGCAACTAATGAAAAACTGTTTTTT
CDR3 protein: CASSPFATNEKLFF

clone size: few
D gene: NA
J gene: TRBJ2-2
V gene: TRBV5-5
CDR3 DNA: TGTGCCAGCAGCTCAAGCTTCGGGGGCGGGGAGCTGTTTTTT
CDR3 protein: CASSSSFGGGELFF

clone size: NA
D gene: NA
J gene: TRBJ2-1
V gene: TRBV4-3
CDR3 DNA: TGCGCCAGCAGCCAAGATGAAGGGGTAGAGTTCTTC
CDR3 protein: CASSQDEGVEFF

clone size: few
D gene: TRBD1
J gene: TRBJ1-2
V gene: TRBV14
CDR3 DNA: TGTGCCAGCAGTCGGGACAGATACTATGGCTACACCTTC
CDR3 protein: CASSRDRYYGYTF